This T cell receptor beta chain was identified in a study of HIV-infected patients and healthy controls. The repertoire came from unfractionated whole blood and reflected all unsorted peripheral T cells. This clonotype has at least ten counts. Approximately 500 ng RNA was reverse transcribed with alpha and beta constant-region primers. Each of the alpha and beta chains got its own library through chain-specific third strand synthesis with indices. TCRdb reanalysed the 5' RACE reads using MiXCR and keeps one entry per CDR3 protein. The data show about 10,000 distinct CDR3 sequences, around 9.3% seen once. This TCR derives from an adult with HIV infection. Material: blood, obtained before antiretroviral therapy.

The CDR3: CASSEYPAGATDTQYF. The CDR3 nucleotides are TGTGCCAGCAGTGAATATCCAGCGGGGGCCACAGATACGCAGTATTTT. The chain has TRBV25-1 and TRBJ2-3; 8 positions agree with TRBD2. Germline CDR1 and CDR2: MGHDK and SYGVNS. J was trimmed by 2 bases and V by 0 bases; bases with no gene match: 4. The CDR3 has 16 residues. Variable domain in full (rest from reference TRBV25-1 and TRBJ2-3): EADIYQTPRYLVIGTGKKITLECSQTMGHDKMYWYQQDPGMELHLIHYSYGVNSTEKGDLSSESTVSRIRTEHFPLTLESARPSHTSQYLCASSEYPAGATDTQYFGPGTRLTVL.